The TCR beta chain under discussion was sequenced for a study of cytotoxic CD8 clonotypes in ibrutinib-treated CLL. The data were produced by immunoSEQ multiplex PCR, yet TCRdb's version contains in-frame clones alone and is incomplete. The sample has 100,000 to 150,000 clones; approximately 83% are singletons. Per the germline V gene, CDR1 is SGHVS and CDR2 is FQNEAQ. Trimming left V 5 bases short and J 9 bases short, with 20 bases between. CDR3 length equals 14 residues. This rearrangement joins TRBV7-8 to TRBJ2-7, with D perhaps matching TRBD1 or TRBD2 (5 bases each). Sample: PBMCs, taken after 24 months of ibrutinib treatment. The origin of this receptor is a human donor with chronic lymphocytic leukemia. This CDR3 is CASSILGTRHGQYF. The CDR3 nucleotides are TGTGCCAGCAGCATCCTCGGGACCAGACACGGGCAGTACTTC.